This TCR beta chain was captured by sequencing in a study of control samples from healthy donors and cancer patients. TCRdb's table, derived via immunoSEQ multiplex PCR, lists solely in-frame clones and lacks some. Among more than 100,000 clones, more than 80% were seen once, and the ten largest hold more than 2%. The TCR comes from a man between 18 and 35 years old in good health. The sample consisted of blood.

For the CDR3, the DNA is TGCGCCAGCAGCTTGGCCGGACTTGGAGACTATGGCTACACCTTC. Its translation is CASSLAGLGDYGYTF. This sequence joins TRBV5-1 and TRBJ1-2, with unresolved D. This CDR3 has 15 amino acids. V was shortened by 0 bases and J by 3 bases, with 12 bases between the two germline ends. Germline V CDR1 and CDR2: SGHRS, YFSETQ.